These T cell receptor beta chains were read from a single sample in a study of blood T cell repertoires in COVID-19. Sequenced by immunoSEQ multiplex PCR; TCRdb stores in-frame clones only, minus some. The table records around 140,000 clones, 75% to 90% of them present only once. The sample was PBMCs or T cells enriched from blood (not recorded which). These receptors all come from a man aged 50-59 years in a cohort exposed to, infected with or recovered from COVID-19 (not recorded which). Both conserved end residues are trimmed from each CDR3.

TRBV24-1	TRBJ1-4	ATSEAGEGEKLF
TRBV7-9	TRBJ2-1	ASSPRGSSYNEQF
TRBV9	TRBJ1-4	ASSVDTGATNEKLF
TRBV5-6	TRBJ1-4	ASSAATGGVDEKLF
TRBV9	TRBJ1-2	ASSSGGTEGYT
TRBV9	TRBJ1-1	ASSVTGRNTEAF
TRBV27	TRBJ1-1	ASSSVNTEAF
TRBV5-1	TRBJ1-2	ASSTSMDSYGYT
TRBV18	TRBJ1-2	ASSQDSLYGYT
TRBV27	TRBJ1-2	ASSHQGGGYT
TRBV19	TRBJ1-5	ASSIGQGKQPQH
TRBV20-1	TRBJ2-3	SAPFSGTQY
TRBV7-9	TRBJ2-1	ASSLTFSSYNEQF